The 5 T cell receptor beta chains reported below all come from one sample, sequenced in a study of vaccination and CD4 T cells after COVID-19. The Oncomine TCR Beta short-read assay sequenced DNA from cultured CD4+ T cells. MiXCR, applied by TCRdb to the PCR reads, yields one record per CDR3 protein. This sample has 9,700 or so distinct CDR3 sequences, with approximately 60% found just once. As to treatment: roughly 10-day PBMC culture with coronavirus spike peptide pools or control peptides (ViraFEST assay). The collection of CD4+ T cells from the unexposed donor took place before the COVID-19 pandemic (2011-2018). The antigens these receptors bind are not known. The sequencing sample was made of CD4+ T cells from blood, cultured in vitro. These receptors were taken from a human donor in good health.

This clonotype showed up just once. This chain uses TRBV20-1 with TRBJ1-5; possible D gene TRBD1, 5 bases. The CDR3 is 14 amino acids. The V and J ends lost 2 bases and 7 bases respectively, with 15 bases between them. Germline CDR1 and CDR2: DFQATT and SNEGSKA (reference sequence). The chain's CDR3 is CSARKSQAGQPQHF. The CDR3 coding sequence is TGCAGTGCTAGAAAGTCACAGGCGGGACAGCCCCAGCATTTT.

The rearrangement links TRBV11-2 to TRBJ2-5; maybe TRBD2 (5 bases). Germline CDR1 SGHAT, CDR2 FQNNGV. This CDR3 region has 16 residues. V lost 5 bases and J 6 bases, leaving 22 bases between the germline ends. CDR3 sequence reads: CASSPLIRLSKQTQYF. The CDR3 DNA reads TGTGCCAGCAGCCCACTAATACGACTATCGAAACAGACCCAGTACTTC.

V gene TRBV20-1 combines with J gene TRBJ2-2; TRBD1 matches at 7 bases. Looked up from germline, CDR1 is DFQATT and CDR2 is SNEGSKA (reference sequence). J was trimmed by 1 base and V by 5 bases; bases with no gene match: 4. The length of the CDR3 is 14 residues. CDR3 sequence reads: CSAPRQGNTGELFF. The CDR3, as DNA: TGCAGTGCTCCCCGACAGGGGAACACCGGGGAGCTGTTTTTT.

There are a few counts of this clonotype. J is TRBJ2-5 and V is TRBV20-1, with D perhaps TRBD1 (5 bases). Between the trimmed V and J ends, which lost 6 bases and 3 bases, there was a span of 20 bases. CDR3 length equals 15 residues. Germline-derived CDR1 and CDR2 are DFQATT and SNEGSKA (reference sequence). CDR3 sequence reads: CSAAFRAGLEETQYF. The DNA for the CDR3 is TGCAGTGCGGCGTTCAGGGCAGGGCTGGAAGAGACCCAGTACTTC.

This clonotype has only a few counts. This rearrangement joins TRBV28 to TRBJ1-2; TRBD1 matches at 7 bases. V shed 4 bases, J shed 4 bases, and the junction held 12 bases outside the gene matches. Looked up from germline, CDR1 is MDHEN and CDR2 is SYDVKM. The CDR3 sequence is 16 residues long. The CDR3, as DNA: TGTGCCAGCAGTTCGCTAAATCGACAGGGCTTCTATGGCTACACCTTC. This codes for CASSSLNRQGFYGYTF.